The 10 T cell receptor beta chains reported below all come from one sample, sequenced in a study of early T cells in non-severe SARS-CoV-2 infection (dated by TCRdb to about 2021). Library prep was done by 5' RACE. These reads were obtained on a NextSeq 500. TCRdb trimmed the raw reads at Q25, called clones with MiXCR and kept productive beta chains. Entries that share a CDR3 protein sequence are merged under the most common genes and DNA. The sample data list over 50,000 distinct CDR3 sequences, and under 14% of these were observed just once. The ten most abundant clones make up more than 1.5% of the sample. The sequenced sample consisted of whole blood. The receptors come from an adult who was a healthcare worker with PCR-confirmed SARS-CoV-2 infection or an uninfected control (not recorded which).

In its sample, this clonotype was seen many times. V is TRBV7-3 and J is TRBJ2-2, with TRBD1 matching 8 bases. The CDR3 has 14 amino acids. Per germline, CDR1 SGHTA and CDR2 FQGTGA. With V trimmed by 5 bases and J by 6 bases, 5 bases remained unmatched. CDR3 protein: CASSRQGSSGELFF. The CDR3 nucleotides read TGTGCCAGCAGCCGACAGGGGTCCTCCGGGGAGCTGTTTTTT.

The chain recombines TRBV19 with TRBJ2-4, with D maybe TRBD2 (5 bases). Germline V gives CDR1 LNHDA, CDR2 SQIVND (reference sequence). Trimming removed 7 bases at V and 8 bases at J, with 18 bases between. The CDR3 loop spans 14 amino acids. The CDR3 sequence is CASTSRGGSHIQYF. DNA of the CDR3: TGTGCCAGTACCTCCCGTGGTGGGAGTCACATTCAGTACTTC.

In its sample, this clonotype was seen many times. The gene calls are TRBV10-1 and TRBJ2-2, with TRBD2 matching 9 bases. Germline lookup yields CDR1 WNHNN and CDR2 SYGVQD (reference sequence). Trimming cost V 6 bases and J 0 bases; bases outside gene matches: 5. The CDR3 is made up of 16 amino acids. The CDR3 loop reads CASSLAGFSNTGELFF. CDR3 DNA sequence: TGCGCCAGCAGCCTAGCGGGGTTCTCGAACACCGGGGAGCTGTTTTTT.

The CDR3 nucleotides are TGTGCTACCCGGGGGGGGGCGACAGATACGCAGTATTTT. Translated, it gives CATRGGATDTQYF. This rearrangement joins TRBV12-5 to TRBJ2-3, with 8 positions matching TRBD2. The germline V gene has CDR1 LGHNT and CDR2 FRNRAP. This CDR3 has 13 residues. The J segment lost 3 bases and the V segment lost 10 bases, leaving 6 bases of the junction unmatched.

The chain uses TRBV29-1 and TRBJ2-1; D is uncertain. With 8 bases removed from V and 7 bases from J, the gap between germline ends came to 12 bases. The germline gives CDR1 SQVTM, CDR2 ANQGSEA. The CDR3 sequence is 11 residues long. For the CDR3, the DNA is TGCAGCCGTTTATTTGGAAATGAGCAGTTCTTC. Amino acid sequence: CSRLFGNEQFF.

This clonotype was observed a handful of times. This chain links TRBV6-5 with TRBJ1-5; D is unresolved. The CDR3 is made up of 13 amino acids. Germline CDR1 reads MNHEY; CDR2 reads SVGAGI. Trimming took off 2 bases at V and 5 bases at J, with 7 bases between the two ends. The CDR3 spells CASSYGWDQPQHF. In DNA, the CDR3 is TGTGCCAGCAGTTACGGGTGGGATCAGCCCCAGCATTTT.

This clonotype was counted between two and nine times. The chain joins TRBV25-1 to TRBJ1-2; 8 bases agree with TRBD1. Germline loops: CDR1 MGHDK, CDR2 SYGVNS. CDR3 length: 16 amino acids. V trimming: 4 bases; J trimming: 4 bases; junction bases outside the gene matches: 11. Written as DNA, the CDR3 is TGTGCCAGCAGTGGACCTAGGACAGGGCACGGCTATGGCTACACCTTC. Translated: CASSGPRTGHGYGYTF.

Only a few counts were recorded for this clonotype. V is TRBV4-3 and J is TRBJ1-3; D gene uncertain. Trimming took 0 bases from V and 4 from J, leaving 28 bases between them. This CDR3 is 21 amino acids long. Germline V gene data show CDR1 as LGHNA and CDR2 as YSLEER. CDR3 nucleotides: TGCGCCAGCAGCCAAGAAGGGTACGGCAGGAGCGATTCATACGGCGGAAACACCATATATTTT. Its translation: CASSQEGYGRSDSYGGNTIYF.

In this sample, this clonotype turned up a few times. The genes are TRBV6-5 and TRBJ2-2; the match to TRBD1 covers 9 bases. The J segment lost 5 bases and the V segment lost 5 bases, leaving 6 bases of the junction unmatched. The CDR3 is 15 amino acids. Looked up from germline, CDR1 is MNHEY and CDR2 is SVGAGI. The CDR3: CASSRSDRGTGELFF. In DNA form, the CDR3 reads TGTGCCAGCAGTAGATCGGACAGGGGTACCGGGGAGCTGTTTTTT.

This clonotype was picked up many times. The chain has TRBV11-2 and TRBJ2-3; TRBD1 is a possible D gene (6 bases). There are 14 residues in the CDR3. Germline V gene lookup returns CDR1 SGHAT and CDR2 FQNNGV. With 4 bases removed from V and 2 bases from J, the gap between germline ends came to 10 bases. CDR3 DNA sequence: TGTGCCAGCAGCTCGAGGGGGTACACAGATACGCAGTATTTT. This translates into CASSSRGYTDTQYF.